The entry that follows covers one T cell receptor beta chain sequence. Per the germline V gene, CDR1 is KGHDR and CDR2 is SFDVKD. V dropped 1 base and J dropped 4 bases, with 4 bases sitting between them. This CDR3 has 13 residues. The assay was immunoSEQ multiplex PCR, and TCRdb's table has in-frame clones only and misses some. The sample lists 300,000 to 400,000 clones, approximately 89% occurring once. The source of the sample is a study of blood T cell repertoires in COVID-19. V is TRBV24-1 and J is TRBJ1-3; D unclear. The receptor comes from a woman between 18 and 29 years old who had recovered from COVID-19. Sequences were obtained from peripheral blood. Here the CDR3 reads CATSDFSGNTIYF. The DNA of the CDR3 is TGTGCCACCAGTGATTTCTCGGGAAACACCATATATTTT.